The source of this TCR beta chain is a study of blood T cell repertoires in COVID-19. Looking at the study overall: The United States, Italy and Spain provided the acute and convalescent COVID-19 samples. T cells, B-cell-depleted T cells, or PBMCs supplied cDNA or gDNA.

In the authors' workflow: Scientists estimated how many nucleated cells there were by amplifying reference gene primers. Libraries were prepared by immunoSEQ multiplex PCR; TCRdb keeps only in-frame clonotypes and omits some of them. V, J and clone size are those of that table, while D and trimming were read from the DNA. This table has roughly 250,000 clones, 65% to 80% appearing once. The germline V gene has CDR1 SQVTM and CDR2 ANQGSEA. Trimming removed 5 bases from V and 4 bases from J, with 12 bases in between. CDR3 length equals 13 residues. The genes are TRBV29-1 and TRBJ1-3; D perhaps matches TRBD1 (5 bases). Sequencing was carried out using peripheral blood. The receptor's source is a middle-aged woman with active or convalescent COVID-19. The CDR3: CSVLGQGGNTIYF. DNA for the CDR3: TGCAGCGTTTTGGGGCAGGGAGGAAACACCATATATTTT.